This TCR beta chain was identified during a study of siplizumab effects on memory and regulatory T cells. CDR1 and CDR2 from the germline V gene are SGHNT and YYREEE (reference sequence). V was pared by 2 bases and J by 3 bases, with 12 bases between. The CDR3 sequence is 14 residues long. Study outcomes and limitations: The suppressive capacity of proliferating Tregs from siplizumab cultures remained unconfirmed. Alloreactive sequences that could be traced to unstimulated CD4+ memory cells showed a significant reduction under siplizumab.

Of note for this clone: Its antigen is undetermined.

It was about 100,000 TCR templates that were assayed per sample. Data came from immunoSEQ multiplex PCR; TCRdb stores just in-frame clones and leaves some out. Of tens of thousands of clones listed, 93% were seen once; the top ten hold 15% to 20%. The V call is TRBV5-4, the J call TRBJ2-7; D gene uncertain. Sequences were obtained from CD8+ T cells sorted from blood. The sequence came from a human donor in good health. CDR3 sequence: CASSFSGAGYEQYF. CDR3 in DNA: TGTGCCAGCAGCTTCTCCGGAGCAGGCTACGAGCAGTACTTC.